The 8 T cell receptor beta chains below were found in one sample sequenced in a study of blood T cells in healthy people across ages. Primers used in a second PCR of roughly 6 to 11 cycles were a sample-barcoded 5' primer and a J-beta primer mix. TCRdb re-derived calls from the 5' RACE reads in MiXCR, one entry per CDR3 protein. The sample includes fewer than 750,000 distinct CDR3 sequences, around 50% of them seen just once. Sequencing was carried out using blood. The receptors were sampled from a woman older than 75 in good health.

This clonotype was counted at least ten times. The chain has TRBV24-1 and TRBJ2-5; 7 nucleotides match TRBD2. The CDR3 sequence is 18 residues long. Germline CDR1 reads KGHDR; CDR2 reads SFDVKD. J gave up 5 bases and V 3 bases, and 17 bases lay outside the gene matches. The CDR3 DNA is TGTGCCACCAGTGATGTGTACTCGGGGGGTCTGTTCAAGGAGACCCAGTACTTC. It encodes CATSDVYSGGLFKETQYF.

V gene TRBV7-9 combines with J gene TRBJ2-1; D is undetermined. CDR3 length: 14 residues. The germline V gene has CDR1 SEHNR and CDR2 FQNEAQ (reference sequence). Between the trimmed V and J ends, which lost 0 bases and 6 bases, there was a span of 9 bases. This chain's CDR3 is CASSLAIETNEQFF. The CDR3 bases are TGTGCCAGCAGCTTAGCTATAGAAACCAATGAGCAGTTCTTC. Full variable domain (remainder filled in from reference TRBV7-9 and TRBJ2-1): DTGVSQNPRHKITKRGQNVTFRCDPISEHNRLYWYRQTLGQGPEFLTYFQNEAQLEKSRLLSDRFSAERPKGSFSTLEIQRTEQGDSAMYLCASSLAIETNEQFFGPGTRLTVL.

The J gene is TRBJ2-2, the V gene TRBV7-9; tentatively, D is TRBD1 (5 bases). Germline assignment: CDR1 SEHNR and CDR2 FQNEAQ (reference sequence). The length of the CDR3 is 14 residues. Trimming removed 6 bases from V and 11 bases from J, with 19 bases in between. The CDR3 region is CASSHHLDNSELFF. In DNA form, the CDR3 reads TGTGCCAGCAGTCACCACTTGGACAACTCCGAGCTGTTTTTT. Full variable domain (remainder filled in from reference TRBV7-9 and TRBJ2-2): DTGVSQNPRHKITKRGQNVTFRCDPISEHNRLYWYRQTLGQGPEFLTYFQNEAQLEKSRLLSDRFSAERPKGSFSTLEIQRTEQGDSAMYLCASSHHLDNSELFFGEGSRLTVL.

The chain uses TRBV5-1 and TRBJ1-2; TRBD1 matches at 7 bases. Germline V CDR1 and CDR2: SGHRS, YFSETQ. This CDR3 is built from 15 residues. V was clipped by 4 bases and J by 3 bases; unmatched bases: 9. CDR3 sequence reads: CASSPTGQEDYGYTF. The CDR3 DNA reads as TGCGCCAGCAGCCCAACCGGACAGGAGGACTATGGCTACACCTTC.

This clonotype occurred many times. The V and J genes are TRBV20-1 and TRBJ2-3; no definite D call. This CDR3 region has 13 residues. Germline-derived CDR1 and CDR2 are DFQATT and SNEGSKA (reference sequence). V shed 5 bases and J shed 14 bases, with 23 bases lying between them. The CDR3 coding sequence is TGCAGTGCTCCCCGACTCGGAGCCCCGCTTGCGTATTTT. Translating it yields CSAPRLGAPLAYF.

The chain links TRBV7-2 to TRBJ2-2; no firm D call. This CDR3 is 15 amino acids long. Germline V gives CDR1 SGHTA, CDR2 FQGNSA. V was trimmed by 4 bases and J by 3 bases, leaving 12 bases between them. The DNA of the CDR3 is TGTGCCAGCAGCTCACCTTCAAGGGACACCGGGGAGCTGTTTTTT. Translating it yields CASSSPSRDTGELFF. The complete variable domain, with remaining parts taken from reference TRBV7-2 and TRBJ2-2, reads GAGVSQSPSNKVTEKGKDVELRCDPISGHTALYWYRQSLGQGLEFLIYFQGNSAPDKSGLPSDRFSAERTGGSVSTLTIQRTQQEDSAVYLCASSSPSRDTGELFFGEGSRLTVL.

The rearrangement uses TRBV25-1 and TRBJ2-1; D may be TRBD2 (6 bases). Between the trimmed V and J ends, which lost 4 bases and 3 bases, there was a span of 10 bases. This CDR3 has 14 amino acids. Germline CDR1 and CDR2: MGHDK and SYGVNS. Here the CDR3 DNA reads TGTGCCAGCAGTGGGGGACTGGTCTACAATGAGCAGTTCTTC. It specifies CASSGGLVYNEQFF.

This chain uses TRBV12-3 or TRBV12-4 with TRBJ2-4; no clear D gene. The end of the DNA fits TRBJ2-7 better, so the J call may be wrong. The CDR3 is 15 residues long. The CDR3 nucleotides are TGTGCCAGCAGTTTACGCAACCAATTAACCTACGAGCAGTACTTC. It translates to CASSLRNQLTYEQYF.